These 10 T cell receptor beta chains were sequenced from one sample in a study of metastatic and nonmetastatic thyroid tumors. Until they underwent thyroid surgery, no patient had received any treatment. TCRdb used MiXCR to call clones anew from the PCR reads. The table shows around 30,000 clones, with more than 15% occurring only once. Sequenced sample: blood. These receptor sequences come from a female donor with papillary thyroid cancer or a benign thyroid nodule (not recorded which). Some clones in this sample may be carry-over from other donors' samples.

Sample share makes this clone medium-sized (0.01 to 0.1%). The rearrangement links TRBV28 to TRBJ2-7; the D is unclear. Germline V gives CDR1 MDHEN, CDR2 SYDVKM. The CDR3 contains 11 residues. The germline V and J ends were trimmed by 3 bases and 4 bases, with 4 bases remaining between them. CDR3 sequence (DNA): TGTGCCAGCAGTTTCTCATACGAGCAGTACTTC. Translating gives CASSFSYEQYF.

This clone was counted many times. The chain recombines TRBV18 with TRBJ2-7; TRBD2 aligns across 8 bases. The CDR3 runs to 16 residues. V lost 3 bases, J lost 0 bases, and 7 bases stayed unmatched. The V gene's germline CDR1 is KGHSH and CDR2 LQKENI. Written as DNA, the CDR3 is TGTGCCAGCTCACCTCTCGGGGGGGCCTCCTCCTACGAGCAGTACTTC. Translated, it gives CASSPLGGASSYEQYF.

In its sample, this clone was seen a few times. The V call is TRBV28, the J call TRBJ1-5; D remains ambiguous. Per germline, CDR1 MDHEN and CDR2 SYDVKM. This CDR3 contains 13 residues. Trimming took off 4 bases at V and 3 bases at J, with 7 bases between the two ends. This CDR3 is CASSSRANQPQHF. In nucleotides, the CDR3 is TGTGCCAGCAGTTCCAGAGCCAATCAGCCCCAGCATTTT.

The CDR3 DNA follows: TGTGCCAGCAGCAAAGGGGCCAGGGGGATTTCTAACTATGGCTACACCTTC. Translating it yields CASSKGARGISNYGYTF. V gene TRBV7-8 combines with J gene TRBJ1-2; 7 bases are a match to TRBD1. The CDR3 sequence is 17 residues long. The V gene's germline CDR1 is SGHVS and CDR2 FQNEAQ. The V segment lost 5 bases and the J segment 0 bases; nucleotides outside the gene matches: 12.

V usage is TRBV6-1 and J usage is TRBJ1-1; no definite D call. The CDR3 has 13 residues. V lost 7 bases to trimming and J lost 1 base, with 10 bases between them. The germline CDR1 and CDR2 sequences are MNHNS and SASEGT. The CDR3 sequence is CASKEGKNTEAFF. The CDR3 DNA sequence: TGTGCCAGCAAGGAGGGCAAGAACACTGAAGCTTTCTTT.

This clone has ten or more counts. V usage is TRBV2 and J usage is TRBJ1-5, with TRBD1 matching over 10 bases. V was clipped by 6 bases and J by 0 bases; unmatched bases: 2. Germline loops: CDR1 SNHLY, CDR2 FYNNEI. This CDR3 contains 15 residues. CDR3 in amino acids: CASRGTGDSNQPQHF. DNA of the CDR3: TGTGCCAGCAGAGGGACAGGGGATAGCAATCAGCCCCAGCATTTT.

This chain connects TRBV5-1 to TRBJ2-7, with D perhaps matching TRBD2 (5 bases). CDR1 is SGHRS and CDR2 is YFSETQ in the germline V gene. The V end lost 0 bases, the J end lost 8 bases, and 15 bases lay between the germline ends. The CDR3 runs to 14 residues. CDR3 coding DNA: TGCGCCAGCAGCTTGGTGGCTGGAGGATGGAAGCAGTACTTC. The encoded protein is CASSLVAGGWKQYF.

V gene TRBV5-4 combines with J gene TRBJ2-2, with D perhaps TRBD1 (5 bases). From germline, CDR1 is SGHNT and CDR2 YYREEE (reference sequence). The CDR3 totals 13 residues. V lost 0 bases to trimming and J lost 5 bases, with 5 bases between them. CDR3 protein: CASSLDRTGELFF. DNA for the CDR3: TGTGCCAGCAGCTTGGACAGGACCGGGGAGCTGTTTTTT.

V usage is TRBV5-1 and J usage is TRBJ1-1; 7 nucleotides agree with TRBD1. The V segment lost 0 bases and the J segment 0 bases; nucleotides outside the gene matches: 8. CDR3 size: 17 residues. Germline values: CDR1 SGHRS, CDR2 YFSETQ. The CDR3 loop reads CASSLGRGTLMNTEAFF. CDR3 DNA: TGCGCCAGCAGCTTGGGCAGGGGGACTTTAATGAACACTGAAGCTTTCTTT. Full variable domain (missing parts from reference TRBV5-1 and TRBJ1-1): KAGVTQTPRYLIKTRGQQVTLSCSPISGHRSVSWYQQTPGQGLQFLFEYFSETQRNKGNFPGRFSGRQFSNSRSEMNVSTLELGDSALYLCASSLGRGTLMNTEAFFGQGTRLTVV.

This clone was counted ten times or more. V gene TRBV6-2 or TRBV6-3 combines with J gene TRBJ1-5, with 11 bases that match TRBD1. CDR1 is MNHEY, CDR2 SVGEGT, per germline. The CDR3 contains 18 residues. V gave up 0 bases and J gave up 0 bases; unmatched junction bases: 4. CDR3: CASSYSTDRGLSNQPQHF. The CDR3, as DNA: TGTGCCAGCAGTTACTCGACGGACAGGGGGCTTAGCAATCAGCCCCAGCATTTT.